This is a list of T cell receptor beta chains from one sample in a study of T cell responses to AZD1222 COVID-19 vaccine. Libraries were prepared by immunoSEQ multiplex PCR; TCRdb keeps only in-frame clonotypes and omits some of them. The sample lists 110,000 or so clones, roughly 88% seen once, with approximately 6.4% in the top ten. The sample in question was peripheral blood, obtained 28 days after the second AZD1222 dose. These receptors originate from an adult who received the AZD1222 COVID-19 vaccine. CDR3s include the opening cysteine and the closing phenylalanine or tryptophan. The D gene is left open where the match is weak. The size of a clone is reported for some rows only, either as once, few or many, or as a class for expanded clones.

D gene | J gene | V gene | clone size | CDR3 protein | CDR3 DNA
TRBD1 | TRBJ2-3 | TRBV7-8 | . | CASSTRDRLYTDTQYF | TGTGCCAGCAGCACCCGGGACAGGCTGTACACAGATACGCAGTATTTT
TRBD1 | TRBJ1-2 | TRBV7-9 | once | CASSIMTGGVYGYTF | TGTGCCAGCAGCATAATGACAGGGGGCGTATATGGCTACACCTTC
. | TRBJ1-2 | TRBV5-8 | . | CASSRRGGGYTF | TGTGCCAGCAGCAGGCGGGGAGGAGGCTACACCTTC
TRBD2 | TRBJ2-5 | TRBV7-2 | . | CASSQTRGAQETQYF | TGTGCCAGCAGCCAAACGCGGGGGGCCCAAGAGACCCAGTACTTC
TRBD1 | TRBJ1-1 | TRBV11-1 | . | CASSNRDSKMGAFF | TGTGCCAGCAGCAACCGGGACAGCAAAATGGGAGCTTTCTTT
. | TRBJ2-5 | TRBV29-1 | . | CSVVRFSTGTGGTQYF | TGCAGCGTTGTTCGGTTCTCGACAGGGACGGGAGGGACCCAGTACTTC
. | TRBJ2-7 | TRBV28 | . | CASSPPGLGTLGQYF | TGTGCCAGCAGTCCCCCGGGGTTAGGGACCTTAGGGCAGTACTTC
. | TRBJ1-1 | TRBV6-6 | . | CASSMEGLGYTEAFF | TGTGCCAGCAGTATGGAGGGGTTAGGGTACACTGAAGCTTTCTTT
TRBD2 | TRBJ2-1 | TRBV7-2 | . | CASSLAGSGGASYNEQFF | TGTGCCAGCAGCTTAGCCGGCAGCGGGGGGGCTTCCTACAATGAGCAGTTCTTC
. | TRBJ2-7 | TRBV12-5 | . | CASGLGPGYEQYF | TGTGCTAGTGGTTTGGGTCCGGGGTACGAGCAGTACTTC
. | TRBJ2-6 | TRBV5-1 | few | CASSSSTLGANVLTF | TGCGCCAGCAGTTCTAGCACTCTGGGGGCCAACGTCCTGACTTTC
TRBD1 | TRBJ1-1 | TRBV19 | . | CASSKGAGTVNTEAFF | TGTGCCAGTAGCAAAGGAGCCGGGACAGTGAACACTGAAGCTTTCTTT
. | TRBJ1-6 | TRBV4-1 | . | CASSQDPAGVNSPLHF | TGCGCCAGCAGCCAAGACCCAGCAGGAGTTAATTCACCCCTCCACTTT
. | TRBJ2-7 | TRBV6-5 | . | CASGVTYEQYF | TGTGCCAGCGGGGTAACCTACGAGCAGTACTTC
. | TRBJ1-1 | TRBV5-6 | once | CASSPQGWSEAFF | TGTGCCAGCAGCCCACAGGGCTGGTCTGAAGCTTTCTTT
. | TRBJ1-1 | TRBV29-1 | . | CSVWRETEAFF | TGCAGCGTTTGGAGAGAAACTGAAGCTTTCTTT
. | TRBJ1-1 | TRBV7-9 | . | CASSLGRTLNTEAFF | TGTGCCAGCAGCCTAGGACGGACCCTGAACACTGAAGCTTTCTTT
. | TRBJ1-2 | TRBV2 | . | CASGRQTGEGYTF | TGTGCCAGCGGACGACAGACTGGGGAAGGCTACACCTTC
TRBD1 | TRBJ1-1 | TRBV5-1 | . | CASSTGASGRAFF | TGCGCCAGCAGCACAGGGGCGTCGGGCCGAGCTTTCTTT
. | TRBJ1-6 | TRBV3-1/TRBV3-2 | . | CASSQAGAALSTLHF | TGTGCCAGCAGCCAAGCAGGGGCCGCGCTTTCAACCCTCCACTTT
. | TRBJ1-4 | TRBV4-3 | . | CASSETPATNEKLFF | TGCGCCAGCAGCGAAACACCCGCAACTAATGAAAAACTGTTTTTT
TRBD1 | TRBJ1-6 | TRBV27 | . | CASSPGQGGSPLHF | TGTGCCAGCAGTCCGGGACAGGGGGGCTCACCCCTCCACTTT
. | TRBJ1-1 | TRBV2 | . | CASSETSMNTEAFF | TGTGCCAGCAGTGAAACGAGCATGAACACTGAAGCTTTCTTT
. | TRBJ1-6 | TRBV3-1/TRBV3-2 | . | CASSQVGIAGGINSPLHF | TGTGCCAGCAGCCAAGTGGGGATCGCTGGGGGGATTAATTCACCCCTCCACTTT
. | TRBJ1-1 | TRBV5-5 | . | CASSLGQGGLGTEAFF | TGTGCCAGCAGCTTGGGGCAGGGCGGTCTCGGGACTGAAGCTTTCTTT
. | TRBJ2-7 | TRBV2 | . | CASSVGRGYEQYF | TGTGCCAGCAGTGTCGGCAGGGGCTACGAGCAGTACTTC
. | TRBJ2-3 | TRBV7-6 | . | CASSLAPSADTQYF | TGTGCCAGCAGCTTAGCTCCATCCGCAGATACGCAGTATTTT